This entry features one TCR beta chain sequence. This specimen belongs to a study of blood T cell repertoires in COVID-19. Across the study: Material from acute and convalescent COVID-19 was sourced from the United States, Italy and Spain.

As handled by the study authors: Estimation of nucleated cell counts was performed using reference gene primer amplification. Profiled with immunoSEQ multiplex PCR; TCRdb holds only in-frame clones, not every one. Clone size and V and J calls were adopted from that table, with D and trimming inferred from the DNA. The repertoire has under 200,000 clones, roughly 82% of them found once; the top ten carry roughly 7.1%. Germline V gene lookup returns CDR1 MDHEN and CDR2 SYDVKM. V was pared by 6 bases and J by 9 bases, with 11 bases of the junction left unmatched. This CDR3 is 14 amino acids long. The source of this sequence is a woman aged 55-70 years with COVID-19, enrolled during active disease. This chain connects TRBV28 to TRBJ2-4; TRBD2 agrees at 7 bases. The specimen sequenced was peripheral blood. CDR3 bases: TGTGCCAGCAGCGACTCCGGGGGGTATGCCATTCAGTACTTC. Its protein product is CASSDSGGYAIQYF. The full variable domain, completed using reference TRBV28 and TRBJ2-4, is DVKVTQSSRYLVKRTGEKVFLECVQDMDHENMFWYRQDPGLGLRLIYFSYDVKMKEKGDIPEGYSVSREKKERFSLILESASTNQTSMYLCASSDSGGYAIQYFGAGTRLSVL.